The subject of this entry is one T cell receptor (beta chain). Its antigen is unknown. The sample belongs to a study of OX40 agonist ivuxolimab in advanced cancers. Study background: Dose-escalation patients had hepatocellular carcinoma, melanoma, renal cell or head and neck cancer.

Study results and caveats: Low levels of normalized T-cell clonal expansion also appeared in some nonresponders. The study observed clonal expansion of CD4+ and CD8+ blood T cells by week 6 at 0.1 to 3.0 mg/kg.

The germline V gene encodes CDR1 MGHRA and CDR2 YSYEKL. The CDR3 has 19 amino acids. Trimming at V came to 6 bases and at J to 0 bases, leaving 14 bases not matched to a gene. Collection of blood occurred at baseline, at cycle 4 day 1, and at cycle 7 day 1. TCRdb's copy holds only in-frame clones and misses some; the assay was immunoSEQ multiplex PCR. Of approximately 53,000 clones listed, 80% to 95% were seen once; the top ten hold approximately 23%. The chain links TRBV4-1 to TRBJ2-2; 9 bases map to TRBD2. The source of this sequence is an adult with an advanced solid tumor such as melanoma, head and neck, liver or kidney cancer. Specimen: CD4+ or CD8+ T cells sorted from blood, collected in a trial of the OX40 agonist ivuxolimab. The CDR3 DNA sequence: TGCGCCAGCAGACTGCGGGGGGGCGCCTGGGGTCCGAACACCGGGGAGCTGTTTTTT. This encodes CASRLRGGAWGPNTGELFF.